One and the same sample provided the 20 T cell receptor beta chains below, sequenced in a study of T cells in Graves' hyperthyroidism and ophthalmopathy. The investigators amplified TCR beta CDR3 regions from RNA transcripts. Initially, a first-round RT-PCR of the TCR CDR3 employed the HTBI primer set. TCRdb reanalysed the multiplex PCR reads using MiXCR and keeps one entry per CDR3 protein. The sample includes fewer than 300,000 distinct CDR3 sequences, 25% to 30% of them seen just once. Sequences were obtained from blood. Source of these receptors: a man in his forties with Graves' hyperthyroidism that later progressed to Graves' ophthalmopathy.

The chain is built from TRBV7-2 and TRBJ1-3; D gene ambiguous. Germline-derived CDR1 and CDR2 are SGHTA and FQGNSA. The V gene lost 4 bases and the J gene lost 4 bases, with 14 bases spanning the gap. CDR3 size: 15 residues. CDR3 sequence (DNA): TGTGCCAGCAGCTCCCGCGGGAATCTAGGAAACACCATATATTTT. Amino acid sequence: CASSSRGNLGNTIYF. Full variable domain (rest looked up from reference TRBV7-2 and TRBJ1-3): GAGVSQSPSNKVTEKGKDVELRCDPISGHTALYWYRQSLGQGLEFLIYFQGNSAPDKSGLPSDRFSAERTGGSVSTLTIQRTQQEDSAVYLCASSSRGNLGNTIYFGEGSWLTVV.

This clonotype was seen only a few times. The chain couples TRBV20-1 to TRBJ2-7, with 8 bases identical to TRBD2. Germline V lookup: CDR1 DFQATT, CDR2 SNEGSKA (reference sequence). Germline trimming cut 8 bases from V and 3 bases from J; bases unmatched to any gene: 18. This CDR3 is built from 16 residues. The CDR3 protein is CSLGLAGGGDYYEQYF. In DNA form, the CDR3 reads TGCAGTTTGGGGCTAGCGGGTGGTGGTGACTACTACGAGCAGTACTTC.

This clonotype was found many times. The J gene is TRBJ1-1, the V gene TRBV28, with D unresolved. V lost 5 bases to trimming and J lost 0 bases, with 16 bases between them. This CDR3 is 16 amino acids long. Germline CDR1 MDHEN, CDR2 SYDVKM. The CDR3 region is CASSPRPVFLNTEAFF. The CDR3 nucleotides are TGTGCCAGCAGTCCCAGGCCCGTGTTTTTGAACACTGAAGCTTTCTTT.

This clonotype was seen repeatedly, ten times or more. V usage is TRBV6-5 and J usage is TRBJ2-7; D is possibly TRBD2 (6 bases). Looked up from germline, CDR1 is MNHEY and CDR2 is SVGAGI. The CDR3 is 15 amino acids. V lost 0 bases and J lost 2, with 11 bases in between. The CDR3 spells CASSYSKLAPYEQYF. The DNA for the CDR3 is TGTGCCAGCAGTTACTCGAAACTAGCCCCCTACGAGCAGTACTTC.

CDR3 protein: CASSETGPYGYTF. CDR3 in DNA: TGTGCCAGCAGCGAGACAGGGCCCTATGGCTACACCTTC. V and J are TRBV6-1 and TRBJ1-2; 7 nucleotides line up with TRBD1. V lost 6 bases and J lost 4; bases outside the gene matches: 5. The CDR3 has 13 residues. Germline loops: CDR1 MNHNS, CDR2 SASEGT.

The rearrangement joins TRBV12-3 or TRBV12-4 to TRBJ2-7; D possibly matches TRBD1 or TRBD2 (6 bases each). V lost 0 bases and J 5 bases, leaving 11 bases between the germline ends. The CDR3 contains 14 residues. As DNA, the CDR3 is TGTGCCAGCAGTTTAGCGCTAAGGGGGGACGAGCAGTACTTC. This codes for CASSLALRGDEQYF.

In this sample, this clonotype turned up many times. J is TRBJ1-2 and V is TRBV18, with 8 bases fitting TRBD1. With 3 bases clipped from V and 2 bases from J, the junction kept 11 bases outside the gene matches. Germline V lookup: CDR1 KGHSH, CDR2 LQKENI. This CDR3 has 17 residues. The CDR3 loop is CASSPTRAGGANYGYTF. In nucleotides, the CDR3 is TGTGCCAGCTCACCGACAAGGGCAGGGGGCGCCAACTATGGCTACACCTTC.

At least ten counts were recorded for this clonotype. V and J are TRBV9 and TRBJ1-3; 7 nucleotides match TRBD1. The CDR3 contains 16 residues. Germline CDR1 and CDR2: SGDLS and YYNGEE. The junction had 10 bases not matched to a gene; V was cut back by 4 bases and J by 3 bases. In nucleotides, the CDR3 is TGTGCCAGCAGCCCACGGACAGGCGGAAATGGAAACACCATATATTTT. Its protein is CASSPRTGGNGNTIYF.

The chain recombines TRBV5-1 with TRBJ1-2, with D perhaps TRBD1 (5 bases). The CDR3 is 13 amino acids. The germline V gene has CDR1 SGHRS and CDR2 YFSETQ. V lost 0 bases and J 6 bases, leaving 9 bases between the germline ends. The CDR3 is CASSLVGDDGYTF. CDR3 DNA: TGCGCCAGCAGCTTGGTTGGGGACGATGGCTACACCTTC.

This clonotype was picked up many times. This chain joins TRBV28 and TRBJ2-3; D is perhaps TRBD2 (6 bases). The V end lost 7 bases, the J end lost 3 bases, and 17 bases lay between the germline ends. There are 15 residues in the CDR3. The germline gives CDR1 MDHEN, CDR2 SYDVKM. Written as DNA, the CDR3 is TGTGCCAGCACCGATGCGGGGAGACGGACAGATACGCAGTATTTT. Its translation is CASTDAGRRTDTQYF.

This clonotype was found once. The rearrangement uses TRBV7-8 and TRBJ2-5, with a tentative D call TRBD1 (6 bases). V lost 5 bases and J 5 bases, leaving 15 bases between the germline ends. CDR1 is SGHVS and CDR2 is FQNEAQ in the germline V gene. CDR3 size: 14 residues. The CDR3 spells CASSPRRGSETQYF. The CDR3 DNA follows: TGTGCCAGCAGCCCCCGTAGGGGGTCCGAGACCCAGTACTTC.

In its sample, this clonotype was seen many times. Being one base from a much bigger clone, this may be a read error. This chain joins TRBV6-1 and TRBJ2-7, with D unresolved. The CDR3 spans 14 residues. Trimming took off 5 bases at V and 2 bases at J, with 13 bases between the two ends. Germline V gene lookup returns CDR1 MNHNS and CDR2 SASEGT. CDR3 sequence reads: CASSPKGGAYEQYF. Here the CDR3 DNA reads TGTGCCAGCAGTCCCAAAGGTGGAGCCTACGAGCAGTACTTC.

This clonotype appeared many times. This rearrangement joins TRBV13 to TRBJ2-5, with TRBD1 as a possible D gene (5 bases). This CDR3 spans 13 amino acids. Germline V lookup: CDR1 PRHDT, CDR2 FYEKMQ (reference sequence). The V gene lost 4 bases and the J gene lost 3 bases, with 9 bases spanning the gap. The CDR3 bases are TGTGCCAGCAGCTCCGACAGAAAAGAGACCCAGTACTTC. Translated, it gives CASSSDRKETQYF.

A note on this clonotype: A much larger clone lies one base from this, so it may be a read error. The chain is built from TRBV20-1 and TRBJ2-7; D remains unclear. Germline CDR1 is DFQATT and CDR2 is SNEGSKA (reference sequence). Trimming cost V 5 bases and J 0 bases, with 8 bases left between them. The CDR3 is 12 residues long. The CDR3 DNA reads as TGCAGTGCTGCTAGGAACTCCTACGAGCAGTACTTC. Its protein is CSAARNSYEQYF.

There are many counts of this clonotype. The chain carries TRBV2 and TRBJ2-2; 14 positions agree with TRBD2. J was trimmed by 1 base and V by 6 bases; bases with no gene match: 4. This CDR3 has 17 amino acids. CDR1 and CDR2 (germline): SNHLY, FYNNEI. The CDR3 DNA reads TGTGCCAGCAGGGGGACTAGCGGGAGTCGGAACACCGGGGAGCTGTTTTTT. Its translation is CASRGTSGSRNTGELFF.

Ten or more counts support this clonotype. The chain is built from TRBV2 and TRBJ1-1, with unresolved D. The CDR3 length is 11 residues. Germline V lookup: CDR1 SNHLY, CDR2 FYNNEI. The V end was cut by 6 bases, the J end by 12 bases, with 14 bases between. The CDR3 reads CASRDLSRTFF. The CDR3 nucleotides are TGTGCCAGCAGAGACCTCTCACGGACTTTCTTT.

In this sample, this clonotype turned up many times. The chain links TRBV20-1 to TRBJ1-5, with 7 bases matching TRBD1. The germline CDR1 and CDR2 sequences are DFQATT and SNEGSKA (reference sequence). The ends lost 6 bases at V and 0 bases at J; junction bases unmatched: 2. CDR3 length: 13 residues. The DNA for the CDR3 is TGCAGTGCGCGACAGGGTAGCAATCAGCCCCAGCATTTT. Translated: CSARQGSNQPQHF.

This clonotype has ten or more counts. The rearrangement joins TRBV9 to TRBJ1-1, with no clear D. The ends were cut back, 0 bases at V and 0 bases at J, with 3 bases in the middle. Germline lookup yields CDR1 SGDLS and CDR2 YYNGEE. The CDR3 runs to 13 residues. The CDR3 here is CASSVAVNTEAFF. CDR3 sequence (DNA): TGTGCCAGCAGCGTAGCGGTGAACACTGAAGCTTTCTTT.

The chain combines TRBV12-3 or TRBV12-4 with TRBJ2-7; TRBD2 agrees at 8 bases. The length of the CDR3 is 18 residues. V was pared by 4 bases and J by 2 bases, with 16 bases of the junction left unmatched. The CDR3 sequence is CASSWPLTGSGGPYEQYF. CDR3 sequence (DNA): TGTGCCAGCAGTTGGCCCCTGACCGGCAGCGGGGGACCCTACGAGCAGTACTTC.

The CDR3: CSVERETQYF. As DNA, the CDR3 is TGCAGCGTTGAAAGGGAGACCCAGTACTTC. V usage is TRBV29-1 and J usage is TRBJ2-5; D gene unclear. The V and J ends lost 2 bases and 5 bases respectively, with 3 bases between them. The CDR3 consists of 10 residues. Germline V lookup: CDR1 SQVTM, CDR2 ANQGSEA.